The 29 T cell receptor beta chains in this list originate from one sample, sequenced in a study of cytomegalovirus exposure and HLA in healthy donors. Profiling relied on immunoSEQ multiplex PCR, and the TCRdb table lists in-frame clones only, not all of them. The sample shows about 110,000 clones, less than 90% of them seen only once. The sample consisted of PBMCs. These receptors came from a woman under 30 in good health and CMV-seropositive.

V and J are TRBV6-4 and TRBJ2-1; a weak D match, TRBD1 (6 bases). Germline CDR1 is MRHNA and CDR2 is SNTAGT. V lost 5 bases to trimming and J lost 6 bases, with 17 bases between them. This CDR3 comprises 15 residues. As DNA, the CDR3 is TGTGCCAGCAGTCGACTGCCAGGGGAAGGCAATGAGCAGTTCTTC. It encodes CASSRLPGEGNEQFF.

The genes are TRBV19 and TRBJ1-2; D possibly corresponds to TRBD1 (5 bases). The ends were cut back, 0 bases at V and 0 bases at J, with 11 bases in the middle. Looked up from germline, CDR1 is LNHDA and CDR2 is SQIVND (reference sequence). CDR3 length: 16 amino acids. The DNA of the CDR3 is TGTGCCAGTAGTATAGATCTGGAAGGGGCTAACTATGGCTACACCTTC. Its translation is CASSIDLEGANYGYTF.

This chain uses TRBV5-1 with TRBJ2-2, with D possibly being TRBD2 (7 bases). The CDR3 runs 15 residues. Germline V lookup: CDR1 SGHRS, CDR2 YFSETQ. V shed 4 bases and J shed 5 bases, with 15 bases lying between them. CDR3 sequence (DNA): TGCGCCAGCAGCGAGGGGGGGCCGGGAACCGGGGAGCTGTTTTTT. This gives the protein CASSEGGPGTGELFF.

This rearrangement joins TRBV5-6 to TRBJ1-2, with TRBD1 matching 7 bases. After removal of 0 bases from V and 5 bases from J, the junction contained 7 bases not matched to a gene. The CDR3 runs 15 residues. Germline V gives CDR1 SGHDT, CDR2 YYEEEE. The CDR3 nucleotides read TGTGCCAGCAGCTTGGGCAGGGGGAGAGGGTATGGCTACACCTTC. Residues: CASSLGRGRGYGYTF.

This sequence joins TRBV9 and TRBJ1-4, with D possibly matching TRBD1 (6 bases). Germline V gives CDR1 SGDLS, CDR2 YYNGEE. V was shortened by 3 bases and J by 8 bases, with 20 bases between the two germline ends. The CDR3 covers 16 residues. Here the CDR3 DNA reads TGTGCCAGCAGCGAGGGGGGAGGGCAGGGCAGAGAAAAACTGTTTTTT. Its translation is CASSEGGGQGREKLFF.

The chain employs TRBV6-5 and TRBJ2-5; 10 nucleotides match TRBD2. In germline, CDR1 is MNHEY, CDR2 SVGAGI. With V trimmed by 7 bases and J by 4 bases, 6 bases remained unmatched. This CDR3 comprises 14 residues. The CDR3 loop reads CASNSGGFGETQYF. The CDR3 DNA is TGTGCCAGCAATAGCGGGGGGTTTGGAGAGACCCAGTACTTC.

This chain joins TRBV2 and TRBJ2-7; 15 nucleotides line up with TRBD2. V lost 2 bases to trimming and J lost 4 bases; unmatched junction nucleotides: 6. This CDR3 is built from 17 residues. The V gene's germline CDR1 is SNHLY and CDR2 FYNNEI. The CDR3: CASSEWTSGGAQYEQYV. Here the CDR3 DNA reads TGTGCCAGCAGTGAATGGACTAGCGGGGGGGCACAATACGAGCAGTACGTC.

The genes are TRBV18 and TRBJ2-7, with D possibly TRBD2 on 5 matching bases. V gave up 3 bases and J gave up 6 bases, with 12 bases separating them. Germline V CDR1 and CDR2: KGHSH, LQKENI. This CDR3 has 13 amino acids. The CDR3, as DNA: TGTGCCAGCTCACCGTCGGGGTCGGGCGAGCAGTACGTC. Translated, it gives CASSPSGSGEQYV.

The chain carries TRBV2 and TRBJ2-7; maybe TRBD1 (5 bases). The germline V gene encodes CDR1 SNHLY and CDR2 FYNNEI. This CDR3 has 13 amino acids. V dropped 6 bases and J dropped 1 base, with 10 bases sitting between them. CDR3 nucleotide sequence: TGTGCCAGCAGGATCAGGGATTCCTACGAGCAGTACTTC. Its protein is CASRIRDSYEQYF. Variable domain in full (rest from reference TRBV2 and TRBJ2-7): EPEVTQTPSHQVTQMGQEVILRCVPISNHLYFYWYRQILGQKVEFLVSFYNNEISEKSEIFDDQFSVERPDGSNFTLKIRSTKLEDSAMYFCASRIRDSYEQYFGPGTRLTVT.

This clone was seen more than once but under ten times. The chain carries TRBV28 and TRBJ1-1, with unresolved D. The V gene's germline CDR1 is MDHEN and CDR2 SYDVKM. V shed 8 bases and J shed 1 base, with 11 bases lying between them. The CDR3 runs 13 residues. CDR3 loop: CASGVPRNTEAFF. The CDR3 nucleotides read TGTGCCAGCGGAGTGCCGCGGAACACTGAAGCTTTCTTT.

The rearrangement joins TRBV15 to TRBJ1-1; perhaps TRBD1 as D (6 bases). Germline CDR1 and CDR2: LNHNV and YYDKDF (reference sequence). The V and J ends lost 0 bases and 4 bases respectively, with 12 bases between them. The CDR3 is 15 residues long. CDR3 DNA sequence: TGTGCCACCAGCAGAGAGGGGGGGGCGGGCACTGAAGCTTTCTTT. It translates to CATSREGGAGTEAFF.

The chain carries TRBV6-6 and TRBJ2-2; 10 nucleotides line up with TRBD1. Germline CDR1 is MNHNY and CDR2 is SVGAGI (reference sequence). The V gene end was trimmed by 5 bases and the J gene end by 7 bases; junction bases not matched to a gene: 7. There are 15 residues in the CDR3. The CDR3 spells CASSPRDRGNGELFF. The CDR3 region has the DNA TGTGCCAGCAGTCCCCGGGACAGGGGAAACGGGGAGCTGTTTTTT.

In this sample, this clone turned up a few times. This chain uses TRBV6-5 with TRBJ1-1; the D is unclear. The CDR3 has 12 residues. V gave up 2 bases and J gave up 8 bases, with 9 bases separating them. In germline, CDR1 is MNHEY, CDR2 SVGAGI. The CDR3 here is CASSYNGREAFF. CDR3 nucleotides: TGTGCCAGCAGTTACAATGGCAGGGAAGCTTTCTTT.

This chain uses TRBV5-1 with TRBJ1-6; D gene uncertain. Germline V lookup: CDR1 SGHRS, CDR2 YFSETQ. This CDR3 is 13 amino acids long. Between the trimmed V and J ends, which lost 0 bases and 10 bases, there was a span of 8 bases. This CDR3 is CASSLAGYSPLHF. CDR3 DNA: TGCGCCAGCAGCTTGGCGGGGTACTCACCCCTCCACTTT.

This sequence joins TRBV5-6 and TRBJ1-2; D unresolved. The CDR3 has 15 residues. Per germline, CDR1 SGHDT and CDR2 YYEEEE. Trimming took 4 bases from V and 8 from J, leaving 21 bases between them. CDR3 sequence (DNA): TGTGCCAGCAGCCTTCCTCTAGAAAGGGAGAACGGCTACACCTTC. Protein: CASSLPLERENGYTF.

This chain links TRBV7-2 with TRBJ1-1, with 7 positions matching TRBD1. The trim removed 4 bases at V and 1 base at J, leaving 0 bases unmatched. CDR3 size: 13 residues. Germline V CDR1 and CDR2: SGHTA, FQGNSA. The CDR3 bases are TGTGCCAGCAGCTGGGACAGGAACACTGAAGCTTTCTTT. It encodes CASSWDRNTEAFF.

The rearrangement joins TRBV10-3 to TRBJ1-2; 8 nucleotides agree with TRBD1. The CDR3 is 13 amino acids. V was pared by 6 bases and J by 0 bases, with 0 bases of the junction left unmatched. CDR1 and CDR2 from the germline V gene are ENHRY and SYGVKD. Here the CDR3 reads CAIRDRANYGYTF. CDR3 DNA: TGTGCCATCAGGGACAGGGCTAACTATGGCTACACCTTC.

CDR3 nucleotides: TGTGCCAGCAGACAGGGGAGTCAGCCCCAGCATTTT. As protein: CASRQGSQPQHF. V gene TRBV6-1 combines with J gene TRBJ1-5; 7 bases are a match to TRBD1. V lost 6 bases and J lost 6; bases outside the gene matches: 2. The germline gives CDR1 MNHNS, CDR2 SASEGT. The length of the CDR3 is 12 residues.

The gene calls are TRBV9 and TRBJ1-4, with TRBD1 matching over 7 bases. The CDR3 covers 16 residues. CDR1 is SGDLS, CDR2 YYNGEE, per germline. The junction had 13 bases not matched to a gene; V was cut back by 4 bases and J by 7 bases. This chain's CDR3 is CASSSAQGSLGEKLFF. CDR3 DNA: TGTGCCAGCAGCTCGGCACAGGGGAGTCTGGGTGAAAAACTGTTTTTT.

The chain joins TRBV7-2 to TRBJ2-2, with TRBD1 matching over 8 bases. Per germline, CDR1 SGHTA and CDR2 FQGNSA. Trimming at V came to 5 bases and at J to 2 bases, leaving 1 base not matched to a gene. This CDR3 spans 14 amino acids. As DNA, the CDR3 is TGTGCCAGCAGCACAGGGGGAAACACCGGGGAGCTGTTTTTT. It encodes CASSTGGNTGELFF.

The chain recombines TRBV9 with TRBJ2-1; maybe TRBD1 (5 bases). From germline, CDR1 is SGDLS and CDR2 YYNGEE. CDR3 length: 13 residues. V lost 2 bases and J 5 bases, leaving 8 bases between the germline ends. The CDR3 DNA reads TGTGCCAGCAGCGTTATCAGGGACAATGAGCAGTTCTTC. As protein: CASSVIRDNEQFF.

The chain has TRBV11-3 and TRBJ2-2; 8 nucleotides align to TRBD2. V lost 5 bases, J lost 7 bases, and 3 bases stayed unmatched. CDR1 is SGHNT and CDR2 is YENEEA in the germline V gene. This CDR3 has 13 amino acids. The CDR3 DNA reads TGTGCCAGCAGCCGCGGGGGGATCGGGGAGCTGTTTTTT. As protein: CASSRGGIGELFF.

This sequence joins TRBV28 and TRBJ1-2; 8 bases align to TRBD1. V trimming: 6 bases; J trimming: 3 bases; junction bases outside the gene matches: 18. This CDR3 contains 18 residues. CDR1 and CDR2 from the germline V gene are MDHEN and SYDVKM. The CDR3, as DNA: TGTGCCAGCAGGCCACTTTCTGCGGAGACAGGGGAGGACTATGGCTACACCTTC. This translates into CASRPLSAETGEDYGYTF.

In its sample, this clone was seen once. This sequence joins TRBV6-4 and TRBJ2-7; D perhaps matches TRBD1 (6 bases). Germline CDR1 reads MRHNA; CDR2 reads SNTAGT. CDR3 length equals 13 residues. The ends were cut back, 6 bases at V and 2 bases at J, with 11 bases in the middle. The CDR3 DNA is TGTGCCAGCAGAACAGGGACCCCCTACGAGCAGTACTTC. Amino acid sequence: CASRTGTPYEQYF.

J is TRBJ2-3 and V is TRBV2; 9 bases match TRBD1. This CDR3 has 15 residues. Germline V CDR1 and CDR2: SNHLY, FYNNEI. Germline trimming cut 4 bases from V and 0 bases from J; bases unmatched to any gene: 2. CDR3 DNA sequence: TGTGCCAGCAGTGGCGGGACAGGGAGCACAGATACGCAGTATTTT. Translation gives CASSGGTGSTDTQYF.

This clone was seen once. This chain links TRBV9 with TRBJ1-4, with D possibly being TRBD1 (5 bases). The CDR3 consists of 17 residues. Germline-derived CDR1 and CDR2 are SGDLS and YYNGEE. V lost 4 bases to trimming and J lost 5 bases, with 21 bases between them. CDR3 in amino acids: CASSLHPEEGNNEKLFF. The CDR3 DNA reads as TGTGCCAGCAGCCTGCACCCGGAGGAGGGGAACAATGAAAAACTGTTTTTT. The variable domain in full, completed from reference TRBV9 and TRBJ1-4, reads DSGVTQTPKHLITATGQRVTLRCSPRSGDLSVYWYQQSLDQGLQFLIQYYNGEERAKGNILERFSAQQFPDLHSELNLSSLELGDSALYFCASSLHPEEGNNEKLFFGSGTQLSVL.

The chain links TRBV2 to TRBJ1-5; 10 positions agree with TRBD1. V lost 3 bases, J lost 4 bases, and 12 bases stayed unmatched. The CDR3 contains 18 residues. In germline, CDR1 is SNHLY, CDR2 FYNNEI. CDR3 sequence: CASSEDVGTGVRNQPQHF. CDR3 bases: TGTGCCAGCAGTGAGGACGTCGGGACAGGGGTAAGAAATCAGCCCCAGCATTTT. The full variable domain, rest sourced from reference TRBV2 and TRBJ1-5, is EPEVTQTPSHQVTQMGQEVILRCVPISNHLYFYWYRQILGQKVEFLVSFYNNEISEKSEIFDDQFSVERPDGSNFTLKIRSTKLEDSAMYFCASSEDVGTGVRNQPQHFGDGTRLSIL.

This rearrangement joins TRBV19 to TRBJ1-3, with no clear D. V was cut by 1 base and J by 0 bases, with 4 bases left in between. The CDR3 spans 14 residues. Looked up from germline, CDR1 is LNHDA and CDR2 is SQIVND (reference sequence). The DNA for the CDR3 is TGTGCCAGTAGTATAGCAGTCTCTGGAAACACCATATATTTT. This gives the protein CASSIAVSGNTIYF.

This sequence joins TRBV2 and TRBJ2-7; TRBD1 agrees at 8 bases. The CDR3 loop spans 14 amino acids. The V gene's germline CDR1 is SNHLY and CDR2 FYNNEI. The V and J ends lost 6 bases and 3 bases, in that order; junction bases with no gene match: 7. CDR3 residues: CASRTGVHLYEQYV. The CDR3 nucleotides are TGTGCCAGCAGGACAGGGGTCCACCTCTACGAGCAGTACGTC.